Sequencing of this T cell receptor (beta chain) was carried out in a study of lymphopenia after photon versus proton radiotherapy. CDR1 is SGHRS and CDR2 is YFSETQ in the germline V gene. Between the trimmed V and J ends, which lost 0 bases and 5 bases, there was a span of 12 bases. The length of the CDR3 is 14 residues. Sequencing used immunoSEQ multiplex PCR; TCRdb keeps in-frame clones, though not all of them. The table shows approximately 35,000 clones, with 85% to 90% occurring only once. To note about this clone: Its antigen is not identified.

Findings of the study overall: Relative stability marked proton patients; photon patients lost diversity and naive cells. After the lymphocyte nadir, photon-treated repertoires showed oligoclonal expansion, especially of CD8+ Temra cells.

V usage is TRBV5-1 and J usage is TRBJ2-7, with D maybe TRBD2 (6 bases). The receptor was isolated from a woman aged 45 to 65 with pancreatic cancer. This material consisted of peripheral blood, taken from a patient treated with photon-based radiotherapy. CDR3 bases: TGCGCCAGCAGCTTGGTTGCGGGATCTCACGAGCAGTACTTC. It encodes CASSLVAGSHEQYF.